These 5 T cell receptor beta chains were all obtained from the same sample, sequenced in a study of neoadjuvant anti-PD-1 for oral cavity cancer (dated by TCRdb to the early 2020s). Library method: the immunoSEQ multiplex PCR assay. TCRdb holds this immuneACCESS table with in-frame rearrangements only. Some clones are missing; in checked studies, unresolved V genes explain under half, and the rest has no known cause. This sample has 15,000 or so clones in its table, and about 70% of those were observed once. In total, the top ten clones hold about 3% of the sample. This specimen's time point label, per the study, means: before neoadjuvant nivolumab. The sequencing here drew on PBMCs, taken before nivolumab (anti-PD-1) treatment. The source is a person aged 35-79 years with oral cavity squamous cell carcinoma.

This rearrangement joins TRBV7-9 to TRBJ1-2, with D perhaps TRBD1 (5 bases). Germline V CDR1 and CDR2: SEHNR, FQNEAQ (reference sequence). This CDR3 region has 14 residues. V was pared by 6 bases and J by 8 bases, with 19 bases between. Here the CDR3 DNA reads TGTGCCAGCAGAAGGGCAGGGTCGAAAGACGGCTACACCTTC. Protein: CASRRAGSKDGYTF.

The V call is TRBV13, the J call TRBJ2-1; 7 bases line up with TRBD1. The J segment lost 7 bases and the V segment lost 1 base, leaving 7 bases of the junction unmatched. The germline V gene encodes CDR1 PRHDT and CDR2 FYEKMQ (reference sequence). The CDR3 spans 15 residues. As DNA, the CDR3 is TGTGCCAGCAGCTTAGACAGGGGTACAGGGAATGAGCAGTTCTTC. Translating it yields CASSLDRGTGNEQFF.

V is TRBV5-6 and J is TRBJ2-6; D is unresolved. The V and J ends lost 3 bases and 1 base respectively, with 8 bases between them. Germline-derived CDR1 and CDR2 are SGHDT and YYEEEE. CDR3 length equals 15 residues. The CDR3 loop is CASSSRMSGANVLTF. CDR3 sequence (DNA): TGTGCCAGCAGCTCCAGGATGTCTGGGGCCAACGTCCTGACTTTC.

CDR3 in DNA: TGCGCCAGCAGCCCTTCGGGGAACACTGAAGCTTTCTTT. Its translation is CASSPSGNTEAFF. This rearrangement joins TRBV5-1 to TRBJ1-1; no definite D call. Trimming stripped 4 bases from V and 1 base from J, with 8 bases between. In germline, CDR1 is SGHRS, CDR2 YFSETQ. This CDR3 contains 13 residues.

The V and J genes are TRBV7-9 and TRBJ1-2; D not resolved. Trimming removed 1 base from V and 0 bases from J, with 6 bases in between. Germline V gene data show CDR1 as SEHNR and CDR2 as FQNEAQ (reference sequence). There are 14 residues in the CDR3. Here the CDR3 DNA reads TGTGCCAGCAGCTTAGAGACGGCTAACTATGGCTACACCTTC. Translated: CASSLETANYGYTF.